The table lists the clone carrying this T cell receptor beta chain with a count of one. Its antigen remains unidentified. The source of the sample is a study of cytomegalovirus exposure and HLA in healthy donors. Study in general: The 95 to 150 validation repertoires, a later analysis reported, used the same platform as the 666 first-cohort repertoires. General study findings and limits: Most TCR sequences were seen very rarely across donors, but some public TCRs occurred in many. The study listed approximately 170 cytomegalovirus-associated TCR beta chains.

A roughly 130-subject validation cohort, separate from the approximately 700-subject first cohort, supplied the donors. V dropped 0 bases and J dropped 9 bases, with 11 bases sitting between them. Germline V gives CDR1 MGHRA, CDR2 YSYEKL. The CDR3 sequence is 14 residues long. Measured with immunoSEQ multiplex PCR; TCRdb has only the in-frame clones, and not every one. The sample lists about 74,000 clones, 94% occurring once. Sequencing input: PBMCs. The sequence was obtained from a woman between 18 and 29 years old in good health and CMV-seropositive. V and J are TRBV4-1 and TRBJ2-2, with D maybe TRBD1 (6 bases). CDR3 loop: CASSQDLGDRELFF. CDR3 DNA: TGCGCCAGCAGCCAAGATCTAGGGGACAGGGAGCTGTTTTTT.